This T cell receptor (beta chain) derives from a study of PD-L1 blockade in urothelial cancer. Study as a whole: About 90% of the 29 patients were males with bladder-origin urothelial cancer.

This sample's time point: peripheral blood 6 weeks after treatment start. Profiled with immunoSEQ multiplex PCR; TCRdb holds only in-frame clones, not every one. The table has about 120,000 clones, about 83% seen once. Per the germline V gene, CDR1 is SNHLY and CDR2 is FYNNEI. The trim removed 7 bases at V and 7 bases at J, leaving 8 bases unmatched. CDR3 length: 15 residues. This chain connects TRBV2 to TRBJ1-5; 12 nucleotides align to TRBD1. The specimen was PBMCs, collected around atezolizumab (anti-PD-L1) treatment. This clonotype was sampled from a man aged 50-60 years with urothelial cancer. This CDR3 is CASTGTGGAGQPQHF. CDR3 bases: TGTGCCAGCACGGGGACAGGGGGCGCGGGACAGCCCCAGCATTTT.